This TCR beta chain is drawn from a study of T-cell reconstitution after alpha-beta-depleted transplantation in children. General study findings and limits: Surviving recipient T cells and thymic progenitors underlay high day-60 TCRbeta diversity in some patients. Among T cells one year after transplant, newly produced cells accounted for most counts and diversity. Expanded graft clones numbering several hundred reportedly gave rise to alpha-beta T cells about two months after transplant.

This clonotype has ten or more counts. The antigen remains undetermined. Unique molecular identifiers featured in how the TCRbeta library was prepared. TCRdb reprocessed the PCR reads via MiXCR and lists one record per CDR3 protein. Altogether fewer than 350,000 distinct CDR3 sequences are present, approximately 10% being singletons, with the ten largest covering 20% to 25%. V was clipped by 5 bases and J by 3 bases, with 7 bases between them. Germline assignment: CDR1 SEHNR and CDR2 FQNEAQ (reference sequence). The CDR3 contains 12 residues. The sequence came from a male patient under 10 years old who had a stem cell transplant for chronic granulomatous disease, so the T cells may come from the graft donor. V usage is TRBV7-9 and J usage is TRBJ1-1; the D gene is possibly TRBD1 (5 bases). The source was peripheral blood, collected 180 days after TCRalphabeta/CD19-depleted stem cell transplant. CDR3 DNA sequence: TGTGCCAGCAGCAAGACAGACACTGAAGCTTTCTTT. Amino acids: CASSKTDTEAFF.